This paragraph covers one T cell receptor beta chain sequence. Its antigen is currently not known. No clone much larger than this one lies a single base away; base qualities are absent. Library preparation employed PCR. Instrument on record: Illumina HiSeq 2500. TCR libraries were prepared with molecular barcoding, using unique molecular identifiers to normalize TCRbeta repertoire quantification. The raw public reads went through TCRdb reprocessing: fastp at Q25, MiXCR clone calling, in-frame beta chains kept. Here each entry gathers all rows of one CDR3 protein and keeps the most common genes and DNA. The sample table records approximately 270,000 distinct CDR3 sequences; roughly a quarter of these occur just once. The top ten hold about 5% of the sample. The CDR3 goes from the cysteine to the phenylalanine over 18 residues. Just the 54-base CDR3 DNA is kept, in frame starting at base 1. CDR1 MNHEY and CDR2 SMNVEV are derived from the germline V gene (reference sequence). V lost 5 bases and J lost 4 bases; the stretch between them is 25 bases long.

This sample was taken from a study of T-cell reconstitution after alpha-beta-depleted transplantation in children (TCRdb year 2016). The study in broad terms: The study quantitatively tracked T-cell immune reconstitution after TCRalphabeta/CD19-depleted allogeneic hematopoietic cell transplantation in children using TCR repertoire profiling.

Paper-wide results and their limitations: In some patients, the high TCRbeta diversity seen at day 60 was put down to recipient T cells and intrathymic progenitors that had survived conditioning. The apparently early recovery of alphabetaT-cell counts about two months after transplant reportedly depended on only several hundred rapidly expanded clones that came from non-depleted graft cells. The frequencies of hyperexpanded clones fell over the following months, and after one year, T-cell counts and TCRbeta diversity were mostly attributed to newly produced T cells.

The sample's treatment or condition label, decoded: allogeneic hematopoietic cell transplantation with graft depleted of TCRalphabeta T cells and CD19 B cells. TCRalphabeta/CD19-depleted allogeneic hematopoietic cell grafts were given to the transplant recipients, all of whom were children. This clonotype was obtained from a female patient between 2 and 15 years old who had a stem cell transplant for congenital amegakaryocytic thrombocytopenia, so the T cells may come from the graft donor. Recombination linked TRBV27 to TRBJ2-3; TRBD2 is perhaps the D gene, given 5 matching bases. Sequencing was performed on PBMCs, mostly from graft donor cells, taken 360 days after TCRalphabeta/CD19-depleted stem cell transplant. The nucleotides read TGTGCCAGCAGTCCGTCCGGGGTCGGCTCAACTTGGGCAGATACGCAGTATTTT. This is translated as CASSPSGVGSTWADTQYF.